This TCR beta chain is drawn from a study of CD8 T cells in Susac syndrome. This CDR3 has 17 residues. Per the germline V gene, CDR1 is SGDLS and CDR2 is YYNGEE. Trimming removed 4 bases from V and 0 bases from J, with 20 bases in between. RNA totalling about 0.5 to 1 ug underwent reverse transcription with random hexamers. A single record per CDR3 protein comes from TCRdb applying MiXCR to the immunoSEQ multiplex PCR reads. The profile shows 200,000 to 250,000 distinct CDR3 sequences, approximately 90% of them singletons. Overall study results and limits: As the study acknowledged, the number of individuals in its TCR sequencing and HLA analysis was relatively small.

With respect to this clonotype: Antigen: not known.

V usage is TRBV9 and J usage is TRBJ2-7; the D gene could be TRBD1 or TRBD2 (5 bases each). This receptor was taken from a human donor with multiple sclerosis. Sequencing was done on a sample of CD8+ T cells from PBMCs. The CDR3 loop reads CASSQYVLPGPSYEQYF. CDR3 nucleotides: TGTGCCAGCAGCCAATACGTTTTACCGGGACCCTCCTACGAGCAGTACTTC. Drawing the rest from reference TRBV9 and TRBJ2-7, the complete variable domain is DSGVTQTPKHLITATGQRVTLRCSPRSGDLSVYWYQQSLDQGLQFLIQYYNGEERAKGNILERFSAQQFPDLHSELNLSSLELGDSALYFCASSQYVLPGPSYEQYFGPGTRLTVT.